The rows below give T cell receptor beta chains drawn from one sample of a study of OX40 agonist ivuxolimab in advanced cancers. Profiled with immunoSEQ multiplex PCR; TCRdb holds only in-frame clones, not every one. The sample lists approximately 66,000 clones, 85% occurring once. The sequenced sample was CD4+ or CD8+ T cells sorted from blood, obtained in a trial of the OX40 agonist ivuxolimab. Source of these receptors: an adult with an advanced solid tumor such as melanoma, head and neck, liver or kidney cancer. Both conserved end residues are part of each CDR3. The D gene is left open where the match is weak. Clone size, where shown, is once, few, many, or a class for clones that have expanded.

v_gene	len	abundance	d_gene	j_gene	CDR3nt	CDR3aa
TRBV9	16	-	-	TRBJ1-1	TGTGCCAGCAGCGGCCGGGTCAACCCTTTGAACACTGAAGCTTTCTTT	CASSGRVNPLNTEAFF
TRBV6-5	11	-	-	TRBJ2-1	TGTGCCAGCAGTTCCAACAATGAGCAGTTCTTC	CASSSNNEQFF
TRBV28	13	-	-	TRBJ2-2	TGTGCCAGCAGTTACCTGAACACCGGGGAGCTGTTTTTT	CASSYLNTGELFF
TRBV11-1	15	-	-	TRBJ2-2	TGTGCCAGCAGCCTACGACAGTCCAACACCGGGGAGCTGTTTTTT	CASSLRQSNTGELFF
TRBV7-2	14	-	-	TRBJ2-5	TGTGCCAGCAGCTTAGTCGGCAGGCAAGAGACCCAGTACTTC	CASSLVGRQETQYF
TRBV2	14	-	TRBD1	TRBJ2-3	TGTGCCAGCAGGCTGGACAGGAGCACAGATACGCAGTATTTT	CASRLDRSTDTQYF
TRBV28	13	-	TRBD1	TRBJ1-5	TGTGCCAGCAGAGGACAGGGAGGGCAGCCCCAGCATTTT	CASRGQGGQPQHF
TRBV30	12	-	-	TRBJ2-2	TGTGCCTGGAGTCCGAACACCGGGGAGCTGTTTTTT	CAWSPNTGELFF
TRBV9	16	once	TRBD2	TRBJ2-1	TGTGCCAGCAGCGCACTAAGCGGGAGTTCCTACAATGAGCAGTTCTTC	CASSALSGSSYNEQFF
TRBV4-2	18	-	TRBD2	TRBJ2-5	TGTGCCAGCAGCCAACCCCCGGGACTAGCGGGAGGTGGGGAGACCCAGTACTTC	CASSQPPGLAGGGETQYF
TRBV10-3	14	-	-	TRBJ1-6	TGTGCCATCAGTGAGCAAGGGTATAATTCACCCCTCCACTTT	CAISEQGYNSPLHF
TRBV9	12	-	-	TRBJ2-1	TGTGCCAGCAGCGTAGCTGGGAAGGAGCAGTTCTTC	CASSVAGKEQFF
TRBV5-1	16	-	-	TRBJ2-4	-	CASSPPLGTGKNIQYF
TRBV18	13	-	-	TRBJ1-6	TGTGCCAGCTCACCATCCGAGGATTCACCCCTCCACTTT	CASSPSEDSPLHF
TRBV7-8	15	-	-	TRBJ2-5	TGTGCCAGCAGCTTAGATCGCCCTTCCAGGGAGACCCAGTACTTC	CASSLDRPSRETQYF
TRBV10-3	12	-	-	TRBJ1-2	TGTGCCATCAGTGAACAGGAGTATGGCTACACCTTC	CAISEQEYGYTF
TRBV28	16	once	-	TRBJ1-2	TGTGCCAGCAGTTTGCCTTACACTACGGTCCCCCTAGGCTACACCTTC	CASSLPYTTVPLGYTF
TRBV9	13	-	-	TRBJ2-5	TGTGCCAGCAGCGGGGGGGCCCAAGAGACCCAGTACTTC	CASSGGAQETQYF
TRBV30	14	-	-	TRBJ1-2	TGTGCCTGGAGTGTAACAACAGGAATCTATGGCTACACCTTC	CAWSVTTGIYGYTF
TRBV5-6	14	-	TRBD1	TRBJ1-1	TGTGCCAGCAGCGGGACAGGGTTCGGCACTGAAGCTTTCTTT	CASSGTGFGTEAFF
TRBV4-1	13	-	TRBD2	TRBJ2-1	TGCGCCAGCAGCCACGGACTAGCAAATGAGCAGTTCTTC	CASSHGLANEQFF
TRBV6-1	14	-	TRBD1	TRBJ1-4	TGTGCCACCTTATTCAGGGGGCGAAACGAAAAACTGTTTTTT	CATLFRGRNEKLFF
TRBV28	15	-	TRBD2	TRBJ2-3	TGTGCCAGCGAAACTCTAGCGGGAGTTCCAGATACGCAGTATTTT	CASETLAGVPDTQYF
TRBV29-1	13	-	TRBD1	TRBJ2-3	TGCAGCGTTCGGACAGGGGGAACAGATACGCAGTATTTT	CSVRTGGTDTQYF
TRBV5-1	15	-	-	TRBJ1-5	TGCGCCAGCAGCTTGGGACAGAATAGCAATCAGCCCCAGCATTTT	CASSLGQNSNQPQHF
TRBV19	14	-	-	TRBJ1-3	TGTGCCATCTCTGAGGACCTCTCTGGAAACACCATATATTTT	CAISEDLSGNTIYF
TRBV2	17	-	TRBD1	TRBJ1-4	TGTGCCAGCAGCCTCGAAGGGTTAGGCAGGGGGGGTGAAAAACTGTTTTTT	CASSLEGLGRGGEKLFF
TRBV5-1	16	-	-	TRBJ1-5	TGCGCCAGCAGCCGGGACATATTGGGCATGAATCAGCCCCAGCATTTT	CASSRDILGMNQPQHF
TRBV7-2	15	-	TRBD1	TRBJ1-3	TGTGCCAGCAGCCTACAGGGGGTAGGGGGAAACACCATATATTTT	CASSLQGVGGNTIYF